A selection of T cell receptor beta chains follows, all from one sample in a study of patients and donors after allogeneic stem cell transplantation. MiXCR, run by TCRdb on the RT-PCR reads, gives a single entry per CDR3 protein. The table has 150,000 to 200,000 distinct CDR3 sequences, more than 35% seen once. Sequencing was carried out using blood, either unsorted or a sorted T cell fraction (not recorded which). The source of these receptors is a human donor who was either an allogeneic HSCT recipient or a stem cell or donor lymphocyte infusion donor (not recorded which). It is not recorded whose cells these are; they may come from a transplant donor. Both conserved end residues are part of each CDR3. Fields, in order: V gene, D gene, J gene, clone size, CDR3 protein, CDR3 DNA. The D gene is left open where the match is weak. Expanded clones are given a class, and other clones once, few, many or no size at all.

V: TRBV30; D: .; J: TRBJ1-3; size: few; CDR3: CAWSVGGISGNTIYF; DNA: TGTGCCTGGAGTGTAGGAGGGATCTCTGGAAACACCATATATTTT
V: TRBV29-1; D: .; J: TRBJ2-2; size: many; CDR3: CSAQGTNTGELFF; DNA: TGCAGCGCACAGGGCACGAACACCGGGGAGCTGTTTTTT
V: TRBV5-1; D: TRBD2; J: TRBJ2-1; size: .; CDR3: CASSLEASGYNEQFF; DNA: TGCGCCAGCAGCTTGGAGGCTAGCGGTTACAATGAGCAGTTCTTC
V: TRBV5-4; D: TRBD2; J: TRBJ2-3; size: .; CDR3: CASSLGLAGGDTQYF; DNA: TGTGCCAGCAGCCTCGGACTAGCGGGAGGTGATACGCAGTATTTT
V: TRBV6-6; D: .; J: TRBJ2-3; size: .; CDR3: CASRNPSTDTQYF; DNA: TGTGCCAGCAGAAATCCTAGCACAGATACGCAGTATTTT
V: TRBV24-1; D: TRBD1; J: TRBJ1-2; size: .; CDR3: CATSESGTGGRGYTF; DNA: TGTGCCACCAGTGAATCCGGGACAGGGGGCCGGGGCTACACCTTC
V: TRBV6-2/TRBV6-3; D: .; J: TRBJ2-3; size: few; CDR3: CASSIRGGNADTQYF; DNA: TGTGCCAGCAGTATCCGGGGAGGAAACGCAGATACGCAGTATTTT
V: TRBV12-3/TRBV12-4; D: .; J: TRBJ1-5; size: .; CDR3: CASSFWQGSNQPQHF; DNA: TGTGCCAGCAGTTTTTGGCAGGGCAGCAATCAGCCCCAGCATTTT
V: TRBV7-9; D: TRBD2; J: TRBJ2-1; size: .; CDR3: CASSHADRLAGGSSYNEQFF; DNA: TGTGCCAGCAGCCACGCCGACAGACTAGCGGGGGGGAGCTCCTACAATGAGCAGTTCTTC
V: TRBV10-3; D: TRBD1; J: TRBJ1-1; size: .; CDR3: CAISSGGEAFF; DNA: TGTGCCATCAGTTCAGGGGGCGAAGCTTTCTTT
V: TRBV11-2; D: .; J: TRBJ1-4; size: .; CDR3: CASSSLSRAIGEKLFF; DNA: TGTGCCAGCAGCTCACTATCTCGGGCCATAGGTGAAAAACTGTTTTTT
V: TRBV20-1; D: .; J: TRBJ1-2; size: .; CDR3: CSANLGRYTF; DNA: TGCAGTGCAAACCTCGGACGCTACACCTTC
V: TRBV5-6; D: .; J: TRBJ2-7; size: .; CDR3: CASSSNRDWGSYEQYF; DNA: TGTGCCAGCAGCTCAAACCGGGACTGGGGGTCCTACGAGCAGTACTTC
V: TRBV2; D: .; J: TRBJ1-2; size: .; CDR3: CASSEGGNYGYTF; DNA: TGTGCCAGCAGTGAAGGTGGAAACTATGGCTACACCTTC
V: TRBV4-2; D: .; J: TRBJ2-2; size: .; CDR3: CASSAPSSTGELFF; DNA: TGTGCCAGCAGCGCCCCCTCTAGCACCGGGGAGCTGTTTTTT
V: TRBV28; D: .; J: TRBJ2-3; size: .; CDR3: CASSFRARDTQYF; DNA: TGTGCCAGCAGTTTCAGAGCTAGGGATACGCAGTATTTT
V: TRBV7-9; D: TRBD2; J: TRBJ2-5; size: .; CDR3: CASSPPGTSGRRRQETQYF; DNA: TGTGCCAGCAGCCCCCCCGGGACTAGCGGGAGGCGTCGCCAAGAGACCCAGTACTTC
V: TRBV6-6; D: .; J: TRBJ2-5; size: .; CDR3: CASSYSMGRWETQYF; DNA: TGTGCCAGCAGTTACAGTATGGGGCGATGGGAGACCCAGTACTTC
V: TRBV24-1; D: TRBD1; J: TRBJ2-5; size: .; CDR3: CATSDHGTGEETQYF; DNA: TGTGCCACCAGTGACCATGGGACAGGCGAAGAGACCCAGTACTTC
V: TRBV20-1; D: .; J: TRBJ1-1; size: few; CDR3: CSATWGAEAFF; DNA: TGCAGTGCGACCTGGGGGGCTGAAGCTTTCTTT
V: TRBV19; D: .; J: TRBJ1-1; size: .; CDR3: CASTQGDMGTEAFF; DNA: TGTGCCAGTACCCAAGGAGATATGGGCACTGAAGCTTTCTTT
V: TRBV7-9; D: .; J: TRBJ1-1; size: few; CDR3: CASSLVAGRYSEAFF; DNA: TGTGCCAGCAGCTTAGTCGCAGGACGGTACTCTGAAGCTTTCTTT
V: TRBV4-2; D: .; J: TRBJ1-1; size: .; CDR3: CASSLRSDTEAFF; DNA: TGTGCCAGCAGCCTTCGGTCAGACACTGAAGCTTTCTTT
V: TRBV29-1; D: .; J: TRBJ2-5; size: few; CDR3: CSVWPLLETQYF; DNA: TGCAGCGTTTGGCCCCTACTAGAGACCCAGTACTTC
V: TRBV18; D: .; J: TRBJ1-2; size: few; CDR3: CASSQRGGTFYGYTF; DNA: TGTGCCAGCTCCCAACGGGGCGGGACATTCTATGGCTACACCTTC
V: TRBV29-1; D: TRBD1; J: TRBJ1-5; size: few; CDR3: CSVGQGGNQPQHF; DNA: TGCAGCGTTGGACAGGGTGGCAATCAGCCCCAGCATTTT
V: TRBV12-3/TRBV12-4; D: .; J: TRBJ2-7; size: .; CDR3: CASNSGPRREQYF; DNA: TGTGCCAGCAATTCAGGCCCTCGACGGGAGCAGTACTTC
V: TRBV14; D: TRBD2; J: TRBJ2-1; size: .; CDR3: CASSQASRGGHNEQFF; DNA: TGTGCCAGCAGCCAGGCCTCCCGCGGGGGACACAATGAGCAGTTCTTC
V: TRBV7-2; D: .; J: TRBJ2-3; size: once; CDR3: CASSSRAGDTQYF; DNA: TGTGCCAGCAGCAGCAGGGCGGGAGATACGCAGTATTTT
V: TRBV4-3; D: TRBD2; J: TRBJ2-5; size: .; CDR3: CASSLGASGTQETQYF; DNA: TGCGCCAGCAGCCTGGGCGCTAGCGGGACCCAAGAGACCCAGTACTTC
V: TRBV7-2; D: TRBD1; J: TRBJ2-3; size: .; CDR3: CASSSQGASTDTQYF; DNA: TGTGCCAGCAGCTCACAGGGGGCTAGCACAGATACGCAGTATTTT
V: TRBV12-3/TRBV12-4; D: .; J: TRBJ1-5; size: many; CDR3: CASSLVAGQPQHF; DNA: TGTGCCAGCAGTTTAGTTGCGGGCCAGCCCCAGCATTTT
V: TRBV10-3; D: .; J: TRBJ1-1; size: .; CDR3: CAIRGENTEAFF; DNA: TGTGCCATCCGGGGGGAGAACACTGAAGCTTTCTTT
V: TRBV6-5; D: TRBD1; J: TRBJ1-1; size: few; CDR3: CASSYATGGTSEAFF; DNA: TGTGCCAGCAGTTACGCGACAGGGGGGACTTCTGAAGCTTTCTTT
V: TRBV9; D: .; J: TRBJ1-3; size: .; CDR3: CASSAVTTGNTIYF; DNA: TGTGCCAGCAGCGCCGTCACTACAGGAAACACCATATATTTT
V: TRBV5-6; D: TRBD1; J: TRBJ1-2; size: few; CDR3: CASSLSQGGIGYTF; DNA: TGTGCCAGCAGCTTATCCCAGGGGGGTATCGGCTACACCTTC
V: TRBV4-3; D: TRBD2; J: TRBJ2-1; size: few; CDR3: CASSQDLGLANEQFF; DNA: TGCGCCAGCAGCCAAGATCTAGGACTAGCCAATGAGCAGTTCTTC
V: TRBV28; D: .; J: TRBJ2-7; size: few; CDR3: CASTPRGGAPIYEQYF; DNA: TGTGCCAGCACCCCCCGAGGGGGTGCACCCATCTACGAGCAGTACTTC
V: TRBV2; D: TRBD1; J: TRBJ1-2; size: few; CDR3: CASSEGQGYYGYTF; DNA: TGTGCCAGCAGTGAGGGACAGGGTTATTATGGCTACACCTTC
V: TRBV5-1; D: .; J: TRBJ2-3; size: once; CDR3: CASSAGQSDTQYF; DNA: TGCGCCAGCAGCGCAGGACAGTCAGATACGCAGTATTTT
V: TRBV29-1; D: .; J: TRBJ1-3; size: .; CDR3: CSVEDPLDGNTIYF; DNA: TGCAGCGTTGAGGACCCTCTGGACGGAAACACCATATATTTT
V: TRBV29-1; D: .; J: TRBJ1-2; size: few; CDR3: CSVDLAGVHYGYTF; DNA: TGCAGCGTTGACCTTGCCGGGGTTCACTATGGCTACACCTTC
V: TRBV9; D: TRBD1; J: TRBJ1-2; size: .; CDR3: CASTPGTGINYGYTF; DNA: TGTGCCAGCACCCCAGGGACAGGGATTAACTATGGCTACACCTTC
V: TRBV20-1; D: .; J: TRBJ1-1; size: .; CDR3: CSPEGGTEAFF; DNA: TGCAGTCCTGAAGGTGGGACTGAAGCTTTCTTT
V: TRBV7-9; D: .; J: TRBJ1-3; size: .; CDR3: CASSLGGVGGNTIYF; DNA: TGTGCCAGCAGCTTAGGAGGGGTCGGTGGAAACACCATATATTTT
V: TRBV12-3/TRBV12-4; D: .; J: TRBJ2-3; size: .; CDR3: CASTNTDTQYF; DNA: TGTGCCAGCACCAACACAGATACGCAGTATTTT
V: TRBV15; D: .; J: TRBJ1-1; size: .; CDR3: CATSRGSEAFF; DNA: TGTGCCACCTCTCGAGGGTCTGAAGCTTTCTTT
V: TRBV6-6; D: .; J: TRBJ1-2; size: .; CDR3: CASSYKGLEIYGYTF; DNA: TGTGCCAGCAGTTACAAGGGCCTTGAGATCTATGGCTACACCTTC
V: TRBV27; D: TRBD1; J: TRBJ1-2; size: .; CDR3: CASSHRQGTNYGYTF; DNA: TGTGCCAGCAGTCATCGACAGGGGACTAACTATGGCTACACCTTC
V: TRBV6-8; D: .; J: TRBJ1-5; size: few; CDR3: CASSPDRTLNGQPQHF; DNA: TGTGCCAGCAGTCCCGACAGAACCTTGAACGGTCAGCCCCAGCATTTT
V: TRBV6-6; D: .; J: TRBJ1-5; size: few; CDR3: CASSSGQNSNQPQHF; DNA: TGTGCCAGCAGTTCCGGACAGAATAGCAATCAGCCCCAGCATTTT
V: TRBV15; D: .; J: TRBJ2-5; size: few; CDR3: CATSRDPRGRPQETQYF; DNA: TGTGCCACCAGCAGAGATCCCCGTGGCAGGCCACAAGAGACCCAGTACTTC
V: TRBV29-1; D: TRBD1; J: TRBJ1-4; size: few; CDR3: CSVNDRGTNEKLFF; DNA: TGCAGCGTGAACGACAGGGGGACTAATGAAAAACTGTTTTTT
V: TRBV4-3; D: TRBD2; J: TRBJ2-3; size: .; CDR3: CASSQDRPGGWGSTDTQYF; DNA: TGCGCCAGCAGCCAAGATCGGCCGGGAGGGTGGGGAAGCACAGATACGCAGTATTTT
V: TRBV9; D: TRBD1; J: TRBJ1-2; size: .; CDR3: CASSVGDRKSYTF; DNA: TGTGCCAGCAGCGTAGGGGACAGGAAGAGCTACACCTTC
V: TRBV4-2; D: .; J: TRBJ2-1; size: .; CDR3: CASSKGLADNEQFF; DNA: TGTGCCAGCAGCAAGGGACTCGCTGACAATGAGCAGTTCTTC
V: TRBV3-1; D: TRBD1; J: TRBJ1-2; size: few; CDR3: CASSQPGGYNYGYTF; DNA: TGTGCCAGCAGCCAACCAGGGGGCTATAACTATGGCTACACCTTC
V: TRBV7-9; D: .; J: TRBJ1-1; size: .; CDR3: CASSLEGWAGPTEAFF; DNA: TGTGCCAGCAGCTTAGAGGGTTGGGCAGGTCCCACTGAAGCTTTCTTT
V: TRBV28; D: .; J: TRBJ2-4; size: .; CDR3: CASSPKRDIQYF; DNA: TGTGCCAGCAGCCCCAAAAGAGACATTCAGTACTTC
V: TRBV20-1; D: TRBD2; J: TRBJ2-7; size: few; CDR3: CSARDGTSGIGAYEQYF; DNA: TGCAGTGCTAGAGATGGGACTAGCGGGATAGGGGCCTACGAGCAGTACTTC